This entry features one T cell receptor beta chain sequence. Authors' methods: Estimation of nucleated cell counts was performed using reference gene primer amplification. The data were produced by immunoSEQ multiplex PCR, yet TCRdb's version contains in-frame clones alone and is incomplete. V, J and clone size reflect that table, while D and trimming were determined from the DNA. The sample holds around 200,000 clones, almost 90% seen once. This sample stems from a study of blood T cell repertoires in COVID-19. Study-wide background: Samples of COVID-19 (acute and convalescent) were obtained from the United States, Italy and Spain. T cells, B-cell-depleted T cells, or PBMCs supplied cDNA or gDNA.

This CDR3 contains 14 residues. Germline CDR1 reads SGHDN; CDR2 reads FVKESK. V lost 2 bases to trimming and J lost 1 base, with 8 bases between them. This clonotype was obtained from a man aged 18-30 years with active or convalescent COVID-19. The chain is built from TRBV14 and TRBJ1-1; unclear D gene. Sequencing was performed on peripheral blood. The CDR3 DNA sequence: TGTGCCAGCAGCCAACGCACAGCGAACACTGAAGCTTTCTTT. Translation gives CASSQRTANTEAFF.